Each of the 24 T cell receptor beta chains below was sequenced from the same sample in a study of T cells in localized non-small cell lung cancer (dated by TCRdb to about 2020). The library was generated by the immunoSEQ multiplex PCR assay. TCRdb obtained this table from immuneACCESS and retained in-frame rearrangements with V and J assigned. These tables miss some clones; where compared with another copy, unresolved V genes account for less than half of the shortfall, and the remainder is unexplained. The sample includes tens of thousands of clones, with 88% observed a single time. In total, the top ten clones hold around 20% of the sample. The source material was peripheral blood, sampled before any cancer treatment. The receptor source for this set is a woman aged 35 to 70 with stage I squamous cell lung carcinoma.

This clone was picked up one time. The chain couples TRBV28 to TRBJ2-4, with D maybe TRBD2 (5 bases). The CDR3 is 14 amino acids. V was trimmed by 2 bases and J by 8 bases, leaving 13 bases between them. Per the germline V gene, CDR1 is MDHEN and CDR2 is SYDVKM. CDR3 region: CASSLGLAGDIQYF. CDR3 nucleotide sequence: TGTGCCAGCAGTTTAGGGCTAGCCGGCGACATTCAGTACTTC.

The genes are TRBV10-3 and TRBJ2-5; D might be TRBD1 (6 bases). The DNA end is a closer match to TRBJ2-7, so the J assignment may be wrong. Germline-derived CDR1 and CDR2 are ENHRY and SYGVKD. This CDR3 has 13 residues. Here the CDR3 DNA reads TGTGCCATCGCGAGGGGGACGGAATACGAGCAGTACTTC. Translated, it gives CAIARGTEYEQYF.

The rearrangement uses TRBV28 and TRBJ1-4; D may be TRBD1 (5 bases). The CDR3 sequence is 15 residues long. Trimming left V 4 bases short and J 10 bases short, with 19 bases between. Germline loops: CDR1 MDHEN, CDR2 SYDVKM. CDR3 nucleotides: TGTGCCAGCAGTTCCCCTGACAGAAAAGCTTCAAAACTGTTTTTT. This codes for CASSSPDRKASKLFF.

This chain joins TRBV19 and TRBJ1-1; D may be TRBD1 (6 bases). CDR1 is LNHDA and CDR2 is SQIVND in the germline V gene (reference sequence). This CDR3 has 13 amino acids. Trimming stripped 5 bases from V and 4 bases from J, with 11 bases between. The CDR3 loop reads CASSSQGSTEAFF. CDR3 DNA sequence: TGTGCCAGTAGTTCCCAGGGGAGCACTGAAGCTTTCTTT.

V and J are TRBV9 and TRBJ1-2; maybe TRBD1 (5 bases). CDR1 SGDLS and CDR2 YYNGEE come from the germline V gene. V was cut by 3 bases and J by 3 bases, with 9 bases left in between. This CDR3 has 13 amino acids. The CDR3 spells CASSAGHDYGYTF. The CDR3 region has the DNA TGTGCCAGCAGCGCCGGACATGACTATGGCTACACCTTC.

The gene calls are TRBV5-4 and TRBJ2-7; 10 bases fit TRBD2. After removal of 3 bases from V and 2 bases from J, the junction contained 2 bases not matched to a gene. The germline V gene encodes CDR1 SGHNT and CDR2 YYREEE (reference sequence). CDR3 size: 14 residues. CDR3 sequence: CASSSSGGAYEQYF. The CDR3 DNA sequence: TGTGCCAGCAGCTCGAGCGGGGGGGCCTACGAGCAGTACTTC.

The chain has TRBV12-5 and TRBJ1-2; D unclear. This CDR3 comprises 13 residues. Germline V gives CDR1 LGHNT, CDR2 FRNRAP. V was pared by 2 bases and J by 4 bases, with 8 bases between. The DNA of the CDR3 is TGTGCTAGTGGTTTGCACAGCCCCTATGGCTACACCTTC. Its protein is CASGLHSPYGYTF.

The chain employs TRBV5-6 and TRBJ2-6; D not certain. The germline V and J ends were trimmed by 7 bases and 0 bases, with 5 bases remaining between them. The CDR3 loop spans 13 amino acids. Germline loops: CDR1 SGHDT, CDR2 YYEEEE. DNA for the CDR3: TGTGCCAGCGGGTTCTCTGGGGCCAACGTCCTGACTTTC. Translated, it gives CASGFSGANVLTF. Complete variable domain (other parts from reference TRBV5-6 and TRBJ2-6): DAGVTQSPTHLIKTRGQQVTLRCSPKSGHDTVSWYQQALGQGPQFIFQYYEEEERQRGNFPDRFSGHQFPNYSSELNVNALLLGDSALYLCASGFSGANVLTFGAGSRLTVL.

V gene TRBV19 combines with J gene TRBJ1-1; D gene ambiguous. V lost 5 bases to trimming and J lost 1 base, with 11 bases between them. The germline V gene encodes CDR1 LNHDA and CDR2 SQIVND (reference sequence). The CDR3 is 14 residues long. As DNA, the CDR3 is TGTGCCAGTAGTTCAGCCGAGGAGAACACTGAAGCTTTCTTT. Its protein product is CASSSAEENTEAFF.

The CDR3 region is CASMRDRVLNYGYTF. CDR3 sequence (DNA): TGTGCCAGCATGCGGGACAGGGTTCTTAACTATGGCTACACCTTC. The chain couples TRBV6-1 to TRBJ1-2, with 9 nucleotides matching TRBD1. J gave up 1 base and V 7 bases, and 7 bases lay outside the gene matches. This CDR3 spans 15 amino acids. Germline CDR1 and CDR2: MNHNS and SASEGT.

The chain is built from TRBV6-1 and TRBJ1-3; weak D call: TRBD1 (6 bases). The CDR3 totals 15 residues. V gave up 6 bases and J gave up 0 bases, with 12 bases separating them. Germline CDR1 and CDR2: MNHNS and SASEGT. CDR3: CASSGGTSSGNTIYF. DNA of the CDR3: TGTGCCAGCAGCGGCGGGACATCCTCTGGAAACACCATATATTTT.

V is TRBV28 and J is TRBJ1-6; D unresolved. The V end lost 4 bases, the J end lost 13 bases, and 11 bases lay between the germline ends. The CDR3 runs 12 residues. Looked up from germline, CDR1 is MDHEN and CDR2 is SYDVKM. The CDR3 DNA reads TGTGCCAGCAGTTCACTGGGTTTTCCCCTCCACTTT. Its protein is CASSSLGFPLHF. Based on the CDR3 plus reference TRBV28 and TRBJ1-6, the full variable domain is DVKVTQSSRYLVKRTGEKVFLECVQDMDHENMFWYRQDPGLGLRLIYFSYDVKMKEKGDIPEGYSVSREKKERFSLILESASTNQTSMYLCASSSLGFPLHFGNGTRLTVT.

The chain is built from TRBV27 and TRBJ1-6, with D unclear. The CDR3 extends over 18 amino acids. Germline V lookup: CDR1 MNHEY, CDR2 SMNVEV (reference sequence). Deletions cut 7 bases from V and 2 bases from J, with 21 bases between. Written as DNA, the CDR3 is TGTGCCAGCATGGGAGCTATAGGCACCGCCACCTATAATTCACCCCTCCACTTT. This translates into CASMGAIGTATYNSPLHF.

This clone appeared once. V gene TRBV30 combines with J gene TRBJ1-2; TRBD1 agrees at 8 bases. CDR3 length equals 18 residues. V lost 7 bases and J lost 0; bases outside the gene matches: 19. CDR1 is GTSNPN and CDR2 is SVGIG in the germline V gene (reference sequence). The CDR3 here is CALPIRKGQGRTNYGYTF. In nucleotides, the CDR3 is TGTGCCTTACCGATTCGAAAAGGACAGGGAAGGACTAACTATGGCTACACCTTC.

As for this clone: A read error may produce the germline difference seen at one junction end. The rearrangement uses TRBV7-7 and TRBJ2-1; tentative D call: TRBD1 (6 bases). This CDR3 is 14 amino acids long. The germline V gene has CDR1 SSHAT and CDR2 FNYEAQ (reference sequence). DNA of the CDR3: TGTGCTAGCAGCTTAGCACCACAGGGTTGGGAGCAGTTCTTC. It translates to CASSLAPQGWEQFF.

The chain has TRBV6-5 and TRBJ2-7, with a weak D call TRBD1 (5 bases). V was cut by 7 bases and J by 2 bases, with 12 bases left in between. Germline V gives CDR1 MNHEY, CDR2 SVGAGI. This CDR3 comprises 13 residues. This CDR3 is CASMTRAAYEQYF. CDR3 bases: TGTGCCAGCATGACCAGGGCGGCCTACGAGCAGTACTTC.

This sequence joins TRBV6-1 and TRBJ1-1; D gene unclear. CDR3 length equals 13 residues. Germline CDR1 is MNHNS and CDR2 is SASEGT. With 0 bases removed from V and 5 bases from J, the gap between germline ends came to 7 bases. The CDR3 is CASSEAYGTEAFF. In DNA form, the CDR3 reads TGTGCCAGCAGTGAAGCGTACGGGACTGAAGCTTTCTTT.

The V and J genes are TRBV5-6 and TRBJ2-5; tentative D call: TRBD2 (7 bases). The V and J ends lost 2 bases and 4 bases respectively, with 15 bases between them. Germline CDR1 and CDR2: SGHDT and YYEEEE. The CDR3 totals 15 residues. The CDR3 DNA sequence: TGTGCCAGCAGCTTACCGAGGGGGGGCGGAGAGACCCAGTACTTC. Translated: CASSLPRGGGETQYF.

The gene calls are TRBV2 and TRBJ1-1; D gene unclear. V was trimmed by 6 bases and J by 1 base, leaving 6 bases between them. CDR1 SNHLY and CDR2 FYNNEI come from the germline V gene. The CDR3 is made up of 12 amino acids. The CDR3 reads CASSLGNTEAFF. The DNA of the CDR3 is TGTGCCAGCAGCCTTGGGAACACTGAAGCTTTCTTT.

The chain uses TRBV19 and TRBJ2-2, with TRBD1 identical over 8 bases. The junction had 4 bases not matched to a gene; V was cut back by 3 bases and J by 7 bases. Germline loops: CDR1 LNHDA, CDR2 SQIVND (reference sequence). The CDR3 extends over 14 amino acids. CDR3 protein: CASSIRGQGGELFF. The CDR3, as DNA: TGTGCCAGTAGTATCAGGGGGCAGGGCGGGGAGCTGTTTTTT.

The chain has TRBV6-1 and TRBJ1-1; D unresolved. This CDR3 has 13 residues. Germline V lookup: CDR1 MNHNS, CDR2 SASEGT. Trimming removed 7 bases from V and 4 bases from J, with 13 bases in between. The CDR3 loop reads CASTSAESTEAFF. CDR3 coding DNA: TGTGCCAGCACCTCAGCAGAGTCCACTGAAGCTTTCTTT.

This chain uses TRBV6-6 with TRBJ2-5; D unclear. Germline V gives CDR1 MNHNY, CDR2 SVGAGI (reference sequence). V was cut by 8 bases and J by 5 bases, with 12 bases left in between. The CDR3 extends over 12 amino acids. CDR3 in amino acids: CASSLTAETQYF. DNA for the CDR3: TGTGCCAGCTCATTAACGGCGGAGACCCAGTACTTC.

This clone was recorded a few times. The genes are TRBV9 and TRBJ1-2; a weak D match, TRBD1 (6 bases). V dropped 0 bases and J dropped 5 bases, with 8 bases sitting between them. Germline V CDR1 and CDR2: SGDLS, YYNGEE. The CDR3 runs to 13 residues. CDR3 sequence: CASSVAGEYGYTF. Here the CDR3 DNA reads TGTGCCAGCAGCGTAGCAGGGGAGTATGGCTACACCTTC.

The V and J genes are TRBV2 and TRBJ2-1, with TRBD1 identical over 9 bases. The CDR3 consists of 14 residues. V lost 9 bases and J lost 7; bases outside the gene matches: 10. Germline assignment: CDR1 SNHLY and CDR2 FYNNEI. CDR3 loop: CASLTGGPGNEQFF. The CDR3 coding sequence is TGTGCCAGTCTTACAGGGGGCCCTGGGAATGAGCAGTTCTTC.